This T cell receptor beta chain derives from a study of OX40 agonist ivuxolimab in advanced cancers. General study results and limits: Doses of 0.1 to 3.0 mg/kg were accompanied by clonal expansion of CD4+ and CD8+ blood T cells by week 6.

Some clones are missing from TCRdb's copy, which holds only in-frame ones; the method was immunoSEQ multiplex PCR. The data hold around 64,000 clones, with roughly 84% observed a single time. A word on this clone: Its antigen is undetermined.

V was clipped by 4 bases and J by 3 bases, with 13 bases between them. Germline CDR1 MNHNY, CDR2 SVGAGI (reference sequence). The CDR3 has 14 residues. Sequenced here: CD4+ or CD8+ T cells sorted from blood, sampled in a trial of the OX40 agonist ivuxolimab. The source of this sequence is an adult with an advanced solid tumor such as melanoma, head and neck, liver or kidney cancer. V usage is TRBV6-6 and J usage is TRBJ2-7, with D possibly matching TRBD1 (7 bases). The CDR3 DNA follows: TGTGCCAGCAGTTTAGGAGGGGGCAACTACGAGCAGTACTTC. Translation gives CASSLGGGNYEQYF.